This T cell receptor (beta chain) was obtained from a study of blood T cell repertoires in COVID-19. Study-wide background: PBMCs, B-cell-depleted T cells, or T cells provided the cDNA or gDNA that made up the material.

This CDR3 is 14 amino acids long. V shed 2 bases and J 5 bases; nucleotides not matched to a gene: 3. Per germline, CDR1 LGHDT and CDR2 YNNKEL (reference sequence). The table came from immunoSEQ multiplex PCR; TCRdb's copy has only in-frame clones and leaves some out. The sample has hundreds of thousands of clones; 88% are singletons. The sample comprised PBMCs or T cells enriched from blood (not recorded which). The receptor was isolated from a woman aged 50 to 60 who had recovered from COVID-19. The chain combines TRBV3-1 (or the pseudogene TRBV3-2) with TRBJ1-5; 7 bases agree with TRBD1. The CDR3: CASSQQGEHQPQHF. The CDR3 DNA reads as TGTGCCAGCAGCCAACAGGGGGAGCATCAGCCCCAGCATTTT.